This entry lists 6 T cell receptor beta chains sequenced from one sample in a study of blood T cell repertoires in COVID-19. Here immunoSEQ multiplex PCR was the method, and the copy in TCRdb shows in-frame clones only, minus some. The data contain over 600,000 clones, more than 80% of them seen just once; the ten biggest clones take up roughly 0.26%. The sequenced sample consisted of peripheral blood. The receptor set was obtained from a woman aged 18-29 years with acute or convalescent COVID-19.

The chain joins TRBV10-3 to TRBJ2-7, with D perhaps matching TRBD2 (5 bases). V was cut by 1 base and J by 0 bases, with 7 bases left in between. CDR1 and CDR2 from the germline V gene are ENHRY and SYGVKD. There are 14 residues in the CDR3. This CDR3 reads CAISEWTYSYEQYF. DNA of the CDR3: TGTGCCATCAGTGAGTGGACTTACTCCTACGAGCAGTACTTC.

DNA for the CDR3: TGTGCCAGCAGTGGAGCACAGGGGTTTGAAGCTTTCTTT. It specifies CASSGAQGFEAFF. This rearrangement joins TRBV6-1 to TRBJ1-1, with 7 bases aligning to TRBD1. V shed 4 bases, J shed 7 bases, and the junction held 6 bases outside the gene matches. The CDR3 sequence is 13 residues long. Germline-derived CDR1 and CDR2 are MNHNS and SASEGT.

The chain links TRBV2 to TRBJ2-7, with 7 bases lining up with TRBD1. With 7 bases clipped from V and 3 bases from J, the junction kept 12 bases outside the gene matches. This CDR3 has 15 amino acids. Germline V CDR1 and CDR2: SNHLY, FYNNEI. CDR3 in amino acids: CASIPLGQKLYEQYF. The CDR3 DNA is TGTGCCAGCATTCCCTTGGGACAGAAGCTCTACGAGCAGTACTTC.

This clone showed up just once. CDR3 sequence: CASSYGRGSAEAFF. The CDR3 nucleotides read TGTGCCAGCAGCTATGGCAGGGGTTCGGCTGAAGCTTTCTTT. V usage is TRBV7-2 and J usage is TRBJ1-1; weak D call: TRBD1 (6 bases). The ends were cut back, 4 bases at V and 6 bases at J, with 15 bases in the middle. This CDR3 is 14 amino acids long. Germline-derived CDR1 and CDR2 are SGHTA and FQGNSA.

V usage is TRBV5-4 and J usage is TRBJ1-1; 10 bases map to TRBD1. Germline V gene lookup returns CDR1 SGHNT and CDR2 YYREEE (reference sequence). The CDR3 totals 15 residues. The junction had 7 bases not matched to a gene; V was cut back by 4 bases and J by 4 bases. This CDR3 is CASSPGGTGATEAFF. CDR3 DNA sequence: TGTGCCAGCAGCCCGGGCGGGACAGGGGCCACTGAAGCTTTCTTT.

This sequence joins TRBV4-2 and TRBJ1-2; D is ambiguous. The length of the CDR3 is 11 residues. V was clipped by 0 bases and J by 8 bases, with 4 bases between them. Looked up from germline, CDR1 is LGHNA and CDR2 is YNFKEQ. The CDR3 is CASSQDFGYTF. The CDR3 bases are TGTGCCAGCAGCCAAGACTTCGGCTACACCTTC.